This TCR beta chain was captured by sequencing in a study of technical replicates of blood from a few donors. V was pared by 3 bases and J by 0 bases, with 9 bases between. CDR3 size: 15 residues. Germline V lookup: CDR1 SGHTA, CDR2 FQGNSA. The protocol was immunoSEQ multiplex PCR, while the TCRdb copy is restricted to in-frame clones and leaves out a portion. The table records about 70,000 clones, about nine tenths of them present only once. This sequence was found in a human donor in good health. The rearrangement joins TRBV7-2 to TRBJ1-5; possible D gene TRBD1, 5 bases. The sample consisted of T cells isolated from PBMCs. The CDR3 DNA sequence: TGTGCCAGCAGCTTCACGGGGGTTAGCAATCAGCCCCAGCATTTT. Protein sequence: CASSFTGVSNQPQHF.